The source of this TCR beta chain is a study of blood T cell repertoires in COVID-19. As for the study in general: In each case, the material was cDNA or gDNA derived from T cells, B-cell-depleted T cells, or PBMCs.

As handled by the study authors: Reference gene primer amplification gave nucleated cell count estimates. Produced via immunoSEQ multiplex PCR; TCRdb's table is partial and in-frame only. The V and J calls and clone size are taken from that table; D and trimming were inferred from the DNA. The sample carries 400,000 or so clones, around nine tenths recorded once. CDR3 length: 15 residues. Germline-derived CDR1 and CDR2 are SGHRS and YFSETQ. The V and J ends lost 0 bases and 6 bases respectively, with 12 bases between them. This sequence was found in a woman in her 40s with COVID-19, enrolled during active disease. The sample comprised peripheral blood. The chain combines TRBV5-1 with TRBJ1-4; D possibly corresponds to TRBD1 (5 bases). The CDR3 DNA sequence: TGCGCCAGCAGCTTGGAAACAGGTCGATATGAAAAACTGTTTTTT. Residues: CASSLETGRYEKLFF.